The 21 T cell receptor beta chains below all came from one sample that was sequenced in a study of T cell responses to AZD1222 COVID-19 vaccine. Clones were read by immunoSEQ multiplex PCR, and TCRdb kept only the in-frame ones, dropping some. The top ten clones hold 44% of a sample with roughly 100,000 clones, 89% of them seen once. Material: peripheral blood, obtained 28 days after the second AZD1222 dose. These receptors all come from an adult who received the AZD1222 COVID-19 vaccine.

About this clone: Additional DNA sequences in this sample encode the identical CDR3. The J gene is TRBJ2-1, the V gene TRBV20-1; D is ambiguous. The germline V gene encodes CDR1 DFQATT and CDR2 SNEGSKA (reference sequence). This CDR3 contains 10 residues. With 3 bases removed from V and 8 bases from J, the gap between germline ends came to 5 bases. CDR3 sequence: CSARVDEQFF. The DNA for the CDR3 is TGCAGTGCTAGGGTGGATGAGCAGTTCTTC.

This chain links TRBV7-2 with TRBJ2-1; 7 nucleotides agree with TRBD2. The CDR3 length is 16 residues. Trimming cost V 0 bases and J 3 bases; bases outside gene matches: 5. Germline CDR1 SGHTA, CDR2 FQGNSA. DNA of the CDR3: TGTGCCAGCAGCTTAGCCGCTAGCGGTGGCTACAATGAGCAGTTCTTC. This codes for CASSLAASGGYNEQFF.

This CDR3 is CSAIQGYEQYF. The DNA for the CDR3 is TGCAGTGCTATTCAGGGATACGAGCAGTACTTC. The chain recombines TRBV20-1 with TRBJ2-7; D may be TRBD1 (5 bases). CDR3 length: 11 amino acids. The germline V and J ends were trimmed by 4 bases and 4 bases, with 8 bases remaining between them. CDR1 DFQATT and CDR2 SNEGSKA come from the germline V gene (reference sequence).

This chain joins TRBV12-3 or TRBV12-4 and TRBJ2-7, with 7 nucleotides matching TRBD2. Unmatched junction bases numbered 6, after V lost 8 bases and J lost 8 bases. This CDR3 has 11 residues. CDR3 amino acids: CASGGEGKQYF. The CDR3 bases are TGTGCCAGCGGAGGGGAGGGGAAGCAGTACTTC.

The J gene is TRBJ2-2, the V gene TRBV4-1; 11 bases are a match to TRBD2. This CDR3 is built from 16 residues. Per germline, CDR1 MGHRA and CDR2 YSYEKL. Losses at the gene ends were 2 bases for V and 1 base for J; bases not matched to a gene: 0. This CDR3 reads CASSQTSGRNTGELFF. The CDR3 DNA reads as TGCGCCAGCAGCCAAACTAGCGGGAGGAACACCGGGGAGCTGTTTTTT.

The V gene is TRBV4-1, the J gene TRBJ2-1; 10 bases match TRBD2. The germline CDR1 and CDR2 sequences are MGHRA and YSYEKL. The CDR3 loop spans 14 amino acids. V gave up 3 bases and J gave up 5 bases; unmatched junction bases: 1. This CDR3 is CASSHSGRDNEQFF. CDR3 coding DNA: TGCGCCAGCAGCCACAGCGGGAGGGACAATGAGCAGTTCTTC.

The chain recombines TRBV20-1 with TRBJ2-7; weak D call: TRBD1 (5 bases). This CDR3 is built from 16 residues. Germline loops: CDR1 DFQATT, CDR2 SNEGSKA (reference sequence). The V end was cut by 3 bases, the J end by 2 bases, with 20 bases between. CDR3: CSASSGMAGRAYEQYF. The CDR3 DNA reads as TGCAGTGCTAGTTCCGGAATGGCAGGGCGAGCCTACGAGCAGTACTTC.

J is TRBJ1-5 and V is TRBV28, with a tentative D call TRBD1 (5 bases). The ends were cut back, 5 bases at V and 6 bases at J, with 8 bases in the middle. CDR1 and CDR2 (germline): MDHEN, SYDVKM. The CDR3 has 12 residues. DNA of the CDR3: TGTGCCAGCAGTCCCAGGGTTCAGCCCCAGCATTTT. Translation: CASSPRVQPQHF.

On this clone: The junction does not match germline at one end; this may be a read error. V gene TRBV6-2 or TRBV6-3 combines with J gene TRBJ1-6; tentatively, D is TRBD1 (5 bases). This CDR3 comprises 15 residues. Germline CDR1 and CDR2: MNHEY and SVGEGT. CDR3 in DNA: TGTGCTAGCAGTTACAGAGCGGGGCTAAACTCACCCCTCCACTTT. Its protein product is CASSYRAGLNSPLHF.

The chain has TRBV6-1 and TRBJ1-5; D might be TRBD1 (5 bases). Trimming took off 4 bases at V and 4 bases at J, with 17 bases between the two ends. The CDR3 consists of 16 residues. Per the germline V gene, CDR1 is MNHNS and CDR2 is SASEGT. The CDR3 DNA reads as TGTGCCAGCAGTGTCAGTCTCGGTCCAGGGAATCAGCCCCAGCATTTT. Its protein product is CASSVSLGPGNQPQHF.

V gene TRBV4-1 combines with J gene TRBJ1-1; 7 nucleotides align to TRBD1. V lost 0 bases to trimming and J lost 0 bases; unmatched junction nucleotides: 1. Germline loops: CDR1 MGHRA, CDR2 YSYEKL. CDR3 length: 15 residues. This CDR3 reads CASSQEGTVNTEAFF. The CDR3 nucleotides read TGCGCCAGCAGCCAAGAGGGGACAGTGAACACTGAAGCTTTCTTT.

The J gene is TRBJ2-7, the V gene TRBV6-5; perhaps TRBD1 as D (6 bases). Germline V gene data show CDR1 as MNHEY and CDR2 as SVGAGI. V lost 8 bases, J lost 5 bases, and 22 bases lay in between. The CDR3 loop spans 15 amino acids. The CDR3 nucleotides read TGTGCCAGCGCCTCACAGGGCAGGAAAAGTGACGAGCAGTACTTC. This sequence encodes CASASQGRKSDEQYF.

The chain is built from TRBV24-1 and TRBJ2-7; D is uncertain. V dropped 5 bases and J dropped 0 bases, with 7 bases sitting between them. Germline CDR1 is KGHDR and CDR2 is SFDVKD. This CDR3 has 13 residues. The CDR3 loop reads CATSATSSYEQYF. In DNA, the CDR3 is TGTGCCACCAGTGCCACGAGCTCCTACGAGCAGTACTTC.

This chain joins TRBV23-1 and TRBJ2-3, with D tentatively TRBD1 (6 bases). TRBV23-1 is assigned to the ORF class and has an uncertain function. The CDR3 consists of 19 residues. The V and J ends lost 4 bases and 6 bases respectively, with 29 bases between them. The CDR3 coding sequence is TGCGCCAGCAGTCCCCCCAGCCCGCTGGTCAACGAGGGGGTGGATACGCAGTATTTT. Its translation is CASSPPSPLVNEGVDTQYF.

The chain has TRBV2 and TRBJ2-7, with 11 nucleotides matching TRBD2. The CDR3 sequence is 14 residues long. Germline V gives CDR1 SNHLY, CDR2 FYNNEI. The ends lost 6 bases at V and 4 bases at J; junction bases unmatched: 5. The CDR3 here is CASRAGTSGYEQYF. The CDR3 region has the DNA TGTGCCAGCAGAGCCGGGACTAGCGGTTACGAGCAGTACTTC.

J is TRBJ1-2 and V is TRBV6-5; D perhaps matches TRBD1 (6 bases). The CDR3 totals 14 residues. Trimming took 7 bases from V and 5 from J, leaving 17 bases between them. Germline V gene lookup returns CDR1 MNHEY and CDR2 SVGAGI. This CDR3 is CASTPRAGTYGYTF. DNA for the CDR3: TGTGCCAGCACCCCCCGGGCAGGGACATATGGCTACACCTTC.

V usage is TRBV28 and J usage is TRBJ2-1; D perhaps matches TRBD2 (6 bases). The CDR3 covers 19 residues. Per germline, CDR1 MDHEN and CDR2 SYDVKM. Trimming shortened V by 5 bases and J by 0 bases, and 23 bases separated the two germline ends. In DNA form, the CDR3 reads TGTGCCAGCAGTGCATCGGGGGAGCCTCCGGTGGGCTCCTACAATGAGCAGTTCTTC. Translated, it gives CASSASGEPPVGSYNEQFF. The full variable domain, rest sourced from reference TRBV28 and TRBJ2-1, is DVKVTQSSRYLVKRTGEKVFLECVQDMDHENMFWYRQDPGLGLRLIYFSYDVKMKEKGDIPEGYSVSREKKERFSLILESASTNQTSMYLCASSASGEPPVGSYNEQFFGPGTRLTVL.

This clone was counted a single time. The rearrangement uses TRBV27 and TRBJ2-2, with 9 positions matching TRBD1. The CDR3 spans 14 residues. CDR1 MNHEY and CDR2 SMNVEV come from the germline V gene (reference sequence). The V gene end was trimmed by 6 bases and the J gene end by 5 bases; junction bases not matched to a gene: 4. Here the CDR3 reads CASRRQGETGELFF. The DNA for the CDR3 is TGTGCCAGCAGAAGACAGGGGGAAACCGGGGAGCTGTTTTTT.

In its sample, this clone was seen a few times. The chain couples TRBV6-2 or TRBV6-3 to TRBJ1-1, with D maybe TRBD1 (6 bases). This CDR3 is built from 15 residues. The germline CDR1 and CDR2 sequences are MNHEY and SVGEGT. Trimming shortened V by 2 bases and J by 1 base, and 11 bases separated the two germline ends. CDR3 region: CASSYPLDRNTEAFF. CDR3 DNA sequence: TGTGCCAGCAGTTACCCCTTGGACAGGAACACTGAAGCTTTCTTT.

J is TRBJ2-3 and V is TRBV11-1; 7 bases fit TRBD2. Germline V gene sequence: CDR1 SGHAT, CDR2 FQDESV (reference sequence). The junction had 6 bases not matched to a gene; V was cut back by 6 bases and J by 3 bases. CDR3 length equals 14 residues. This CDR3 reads CASSPPGLTDTQYF. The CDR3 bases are TGTGCCAGCAGTCCTCCGGGACTAACAGATACGCAGTATTTT.

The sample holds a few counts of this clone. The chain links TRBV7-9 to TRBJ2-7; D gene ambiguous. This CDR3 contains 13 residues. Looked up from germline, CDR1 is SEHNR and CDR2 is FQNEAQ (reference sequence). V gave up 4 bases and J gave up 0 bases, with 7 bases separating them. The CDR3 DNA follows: TGTGCCAGCAGCTCTTGGATCTCCTACGAGCAGTACTTC. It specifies CASSSWISYEQYF.